The 17 T cell receptor beta chains below all came from one sample that was sequenced in a study of regulatory T cells in long-lasting Graves disease. Construction of the TCR beta libraries employed iRepertoire HTBI primers in conjunction with Arm-PCR of CDR3 regions. TCRdb fed the multiplex PCR reads into MiXCR, producing one record per CDR3 protein. The sample includes roughly 420,000 distinct CDR3 sequences, around 16% of them seen just once. Time point denoted: newly diagnosed GD, antithyroid drugs for less than 3 months. The TCR library used RNA extracted from PBMCs. Source: peripheral blood mononuclear cells (PBMCs), taken at new diagnosis, from a patient treated with antithyroid drugs. Receptors were obtained from a female donor with Graves disease.

This clonotype occurred many times. The V and J genes are TRBV12-3 or TRBV12-4 and TRBJ1-1; a weak D match, TRBD1 (6 bases). Trimming left V 5 bases short and J 0 bases short, with 13 bases between. The length of the CDR3 is 15 residues. CDR3 nucleotide sequence: TGTGCCAGCAGTCTACGGGGGACAATGAACACTGAAGCTTTCTTT. Protein product: CASSLRGTMNTEAFF.

The V call is TRBV7-6, the J call TRBJ1-1; no reliable D call. Germline V lookup: CDR1 SGHVS, CDR2 FNYEAQ. The CDR3 loop spans 15 amino acids. V gave up 5 bases and J gave up 1 base, with 14 bases separating them. The CDR3 DNA reads TGTGCCAGCAGCCCATCCAGGACGGGGAACACTGAAGCTTTCTTT. This translates into CASSPSRTGNTEAFF. The full variable domain, rest sourced from reference TRBV7-6 and TRBJ1-1, is GAGVSQSPRYKVTKRGQDVALRCDPISGHVSLYWYRQALGQGPEFLTYFNYEAQQDKSGLPNDRFSAERPEGSISTLTIQRTEQRDSAMYRCASSPSRTGNTEAFFGQGTRLTVV.

This clonotype showed up just a few times. J is TRBJ2-6 and V is TRBV18; D is possibly TRBD2 (5 bases). V gave up 2 bases and J gave up 13 bases, with 18 bases separating them. The CDR3 contains 15 residues. Germline CDR1 KGHSH, CDR2 LQKENI. The CDR3 DNA reads as TGTGCCAGCTCACCAGACCTCTTTTTCGGGGAGGTCCTGACTTTC. This sequence encodes CASSPDLFFGEVLTF.

The chain recombines TRBV7-2 with TRBJ2-1, with 10 bases that match TRBD1. This CDR3 is 16 amino acids long. Germline CDR1 is SGHTA and CDR2 is FQGNSA. The J segment lost 1 base and the V segment lost 4 bases, leaving 4 bases of the junction unmatched. The CDR3 DNA sequence: TGTGCCAGCAGCTGGGCGGGACAGGGGTCCTACAATGAGCAGTTCTTC. Encoded protein: CASSWAGQGSYNEQFF.

The chain recombines TRBV28 with TRBJ1-2, with D possibly TRBD1 on 6 matching bases. V gave up 4 bases and J gave up 3 bases, with 18 bases separating them. Per the germline V gene, CDR1 is MDHEN and CDR2 is SYDVKM. The CDR3 runs 16 residues. The CDR3 DNA sequence: TGTGCCAGCAGTTCCCAGAGGGGGGGGGCGCACTATGGCTACACCTTC. It yields the protein CASSSQRGGAHYGYTF.

The V call is TRBV18, the J call TRBJ2-7, with D possibly matching TRBD2 (6 bases). Per the germline V gene, CDR1 is KGHSH and CDR2 is LQKENI. V lost 3 bases and J lost 3, with 12 bases in between. The CDR3 covers 14 residues. Here the CDR3 DNA reads TGTGCCAGCTCACCCGGTAGCGGACTCTACGAGCAGTACTTC. Protein product: CASSPGSGLYEQYF.

This clonotype was counted ten times or more. This chain links TRBV12-3 or TRBV12-4 with TRBJ2-7, with TRBD2 matching over 8 bases. V was pared by 5 bases and J by 6 bases, with 6 bases of the junction left unmatched. CDR3 length equals 13 residues. As DNA, the CDR3 is TGTGCCAGCAGTAGCGGGAGTCACAGCGAGCAGTACTTC. The encoded protein is CASSSGSHSEQYF.

This clonotype was detected many times. This chain uses TRBV6-5 with TRBJ2-2; 8 bases fit TRBD1. Germline CDR1 and CDR2: MNHEY and SVGAGI. The CDR3 length is 16 residues. Trimming at V came to 2 bases and at J to 3 bases, leaving 5 bases not matched to a gene. In DNA, the CDR3 is TGTGCCAGCAGTTACAGGACAGGGCCCGACACCGGGGAGCTGTTTTTT. Protein: CASSYRTGPDTGELFF.

There are many counts of this clonotype. The chain joins TRBV27 to TRBJ1-2, with 11 bases aligning to TRBD1. CDR1 MNHEY and CDR2 SMNVEV come from the germline V gene (reference sequence). V dropped 6 bases and J dropped 8; count of bases not matched to a gene: 11. CDR3 length equals 15 residues. CDR3 sequence reads: CASSTGTGGPGGYTF. The CDR3 DNA reads as TGTGCCAGCAGCACCGGGACAGGGGGACCGGGCGGCTACACCTTC.

Many counts were recorded for this clonotype. The gene calls are TRBV7-9 and TRBJ2-1, with D uncertain. The CDR3 runs to 14 residues. From germline, CDR1 is SEHNR and CDR2 FQNEAQ (reference sequence). V was cut by 4 bases and J by 6 bases, with 13 bases left in between. The CDR3 loop is CASSSPASPNEQFF. CDR3 coding DNA: TGTGCCAGCAGCTCCCCCGCGAGCCCCAATGAGCAGTTCTTC.

This clonotype was seen repeatedly, ten times or more. This chain joins TRBV11-2 and TRBJ2-1, with 8 bases fitting TRBD1. Germline V gene sequence: CDR1 SGHAT, CDR2 FQNNGV. V trimming: 5 bases; J trimming: 7 bases; junction bases outside the gene matches: 19. The CDR3 has 18 residues. As DNA, the CDR3 is TGTGCCAGCAGCCAGAGGACAGGGCCACAACCCCGTCTTAATGAGCAGTTCTTC. Translated, it gives CASSQRTGPQPRLNEQFF.

Many counts were recorded for this clonotype. V is TRBV6-1 and J is TRBJ1-5, with D possibly matching TRBD1 (6 bases). The V gene's germline CDR1 is MNHNS and CDR2 SASEGT. V was clipped by 6 bases and J by 3 bases, with 12 bases between them. The CDR3 contains 14 residues. Written as DNA, the CDR3 is TGTGCCAGCAGCCTTGACAGGCCCAATCAGCCCCAGCATTTT. Amino acid sequence: CASSLDRPNQPQHF.

The chain employs TRBV6-2 or TRBV6-3 and TRBJ2-1, with D uncertain. Looked up from germline, CDR1 is MNHEY and CDR2 is SVGEGT. CDR3 size: 11 residues. The V and J ends lost 3 bases and 7 bases respectively, with 4 bases between them. CDR3 region: CASSYGNEQFF. CDR3 DNA: TGTGCCAGCAGTTATGGTAATGAGCAGTTCTTC.

This clonotype was recorded many times. At one of its ends the junction is not consistent with the germline gene, which may arise from a read error. The rearrangement links TRBV20-1 to TRBJ2-7, with D uncertain. This CDR3 is 11 amino acids long. Per germline, CDR1 DFQATT and CDR2 SNEGSKA (reference sequence). The CDR3 here is CSAKYSYEQYF. The CDR3 nucleotides are TGCAGCGCTAAGTATTCCTACGAGCAGTACTTC.

This clonotype appeared many times. The genes are TRBV6-2 or TRBV6-3 and TRBJ1-4, with TRBD1 as a possible D gene (6 bases). Trimming cost V 0 bases and J 8 bases, with 22 bases left between them. CDR1 MNHEY and CDR2 SVGEGT come from the germline V gene. CDR3 length equals 18 residues. CDR3 nucleotides: TGTGCCAGCAGTTACTCGCCGGGGCGCGAAGGGGGAACCGAAAAACTGTTTTTT. Amino acids: CASSYSPGREGGTEKLFF.

This clonotype was detected many times. The V and J genes are TRBV27 and TRBJ1-1; tentative D call: TRBD1 (5 bases). The germline V gene encodes CDR1 MNHEY and CDR2 SMNVEV (reference sequence). This CDR3 has 20 residues. V lost 4 bases and J lost 5, with 32 bases in between. The CDR3 DNA sequence: TGTGCCAGCAGTTCTCACGCCGGGCCAGATAATCTGGGGGGGAGGACTGAAGCTTTCTTT. This gives the protein CASSSHAGPDNLGGRTEAFF.

This clonotype was seen at least ten times. The chain links TRBV7-9 to TRBJ2-5, with D possibly being TRBD1 or TRBD2 (5 bases each). The CDR3 runs to 14 residues. The V and J ends lost 8 bases and 5 bases respectively, with 18 bases between them. Germline V gene data show CDR1 as SEHNR and CDR2 as FQNEAQ (reference sequence). The CDR3 reads CASRAGTLGETQYF. The CDR3 DNA follows: TGTGCCAGCCGCGCCGGGACGCTGGGGGAGACCCAGTACTTC.